Listed here are 29 T cell receptor beta chains from one sample, sequenced in a study of T-cell reconstitution after alpha-beta-depleted transplantation in children. Preparation of the TCRbeta library involved a method that used unique molecular identifiers. TCRdb fed the PCR reads into MiXCR, producing one record per CDR3 protein. The repertoire includes about 980,000 distinct CDR3 sequences, about 29% of them detected once, and around 30% sits in the top ten. The material was PBMCs, mostly from graft donor cells, obtained 360 days after TCRalphabeta/CD19-depleted stem cell transplant. Receptors originate from a boy under three years old who had a stem cell transplant for SCID, so the T cells may come from the graft donor.

This chain links TRBV12-3 or TRBV12-4 with TRBJ2-5, with TRBD2 identical over 9 bases. This CDR3 is 18 amino acids long. V shed 4 bases and J 4 bases; nucleotides not matched to a gene: 16. The CDR3 is CASSSLGRGGLLRETQYF. In DNA, the CDR3 is TGTGCCAGCAGTTCCCTTGGGCGGGGGGGCCTATTGCGAGAGACCCAGTACTTC.

This clonotype occurred many times. The CDR3 DNA reads as TGTGCCAGCACCCAGGGATTACTAGTTCTAGATACGCAGTATTTT. Encoded protein: CASTQGLLVLDTQYF. The genes are TRBV6-1 and TRBJ2-3; either TRBD1 or TRBD2 may fit D (5 bases each). The CDR3 is 15 residues long. The V gene lost 7 bases and the J gene lost 5 bases, with 19 bases spanning the gap. Germline V gene data show CDR1 as MNHNS and CDR2 as SASEGT.

This clonotype was seen a few times. This chain joins TRBV12-3 or TRBV12-4 and TRBJ1-1; tentatively, D is TRBD1 (6 bases). The CDR3 has 11 amino acids. V lost 5 bases to trimming and J lost 11 bases, with 12 bases between them. CDR3 nucleotide sequence: TGTGCCAGCAGTCAGGACAGAAGGGCTTTCTTT. This codes for CASSQDRRAFF.

Only one count was recorded for this clonotype. The V gene is TRBV12-3 or TRBV12-4, the J gene TRBJ2-5; 8 bases match TRBD1. V was clipped by 5 bases and J by 5 bases; unmatched bases: 7. There are 14 residues in the CDR3. CDR3 coding DNA: TGTGCCAGCAGTCTGGACAGGGTCGTCGAGACCCAGTACTTC. Translating it yields CASSLDRVVETQYF.

This clonotype was found a few times. This rearrangement joins TRBV20-1 to TRBJ2-5, with TRBD2 matching over 10 bases. CDR1 and CDR2 from the germline V gene are DFQATT and SNEGSKA (reference sequence). The CDR3 runs 14 residues. This chain's CDR3 is CSPRTSGGQETQYF. The CDR3 coding sequence is TGCAGCCCTAGGACTAGCGGCGGTCAAGAGACCCAGTACTTC.

The rearrangement uses TRBV18 and TRBJ2-3; 13 bases match TRBD2. CDR1 and CDR2 (germline): KGHSH, LQKENI. The CDR3 is 20 amino acids. V lost 1 base to trimming and J lost 2 bases; unmatched junction nucleotides: 12. The CDR3, as DNA: TGTGCCAGCTCACCACGAACCGAAGGACTAGCGGGGGCCAACACAGATACGCAGTATTTT. Translating gives CASSPRTEGLAGANTDTQYF.

This clonotype was seen a few times. In DNA form, the CDR3 reads TGTGCCAGCTCAGCGGCACGAGGGGAAGCTTTCTTT. Its protein is CASSAARGEAFF. The J gene is TRBJ1-1, the V gene TRBV18, with D unresolved. The CDR3 sequence is 12 residues long. Per germline, CDR1 KGHSH and CDR2 LQKENI. V lost 5 bases and J lost 8, with 12 bases in between.

This clonotype has just a few counts. The V and J genes are TRBV28 and TRBJ2-3, with D hard to call. This CDR3 spans 15 amino acids. Trimming left V 1 base short and J 4 bases short, with 12 bases between. The germline CDR1 and CDR2 sequences are MDHEN and SYDVKM. CDR3 loop: CASSLSQTPPDTQYF. CDR3 in DNA: TGTGCCAGCAGTTTATCTCAAACCCCCCCAGATACGCAGTATTTT.

J is TRBJ2-1 and V is TRBV3-1, with 9 bases fitting TRBD2. This CDR3 has 15 amino acids. The germline V gene encodes CDR1 LGHDT and CDR2 YNNKEL (reference sequence). With V trimmed by 4 bases and J by 10 bases, 11 bases remained unmatched. CDR3 region: CASSPSGGPFREQFF. As DNA, the CDR3 is TGTGCCAGCAGCCCCAGCGGGGGGCCCTTTAGGGAGCAGTTCTTC.

The chain has TRBV5-6 and TRBJ2-1, with a possible D match to TRBD1 (6 bases). CDR3 length equals 13 residues. Trimming cost V 6 bases and J 4 bases, with 11 bases left between them. Germline CDR1 is SGHDT and CDR2 is YYEEEE. The CDR3 spells CASTTTGYNEQFF. In DNA form, the CDR3 reads TGTGCCAGCACAACAACAGGGTACAATGAGCAGTTCTTC.

Points on this clonotype: The conserved phenylalanine or tryptophan normally closing the CDR3 is absent here, so this likely arose from a read error. The V and J genes are TRBV18 and TRBJ1-1; perhaps TRBD1 as D (6 bases). Germline CDR1 and CDR2: KGHSH and LQKENI. V was pared by 2 bases and J by 0 bases, with 16 bases between. The CDR3 sequence is 17 residues long. The CDR3 coding sequence is TGTGCCAGCTCACCAACCCGGACAGCCGAAATGAACACTGAAGCTTTCTGT. Translation gives CASSPTRTAEMNTEAFC.

The J gene is TRBJ2-2, the V gene TRBV29-1; D not certain. CDR3 length equals 14 residues. Germline values: CDR1 SQVTM, CDR2 ANQGSEA. Deletions cut 8 bases from V and 0 bases from J, with 13 bases between. CDR3 DNA: TGCAGCCCCCCGCAGACCTCGAACACCGGGGAGCTGTTTTTT. It codes for CSPPQTSNTGELFF.

The chain carries TRBV28 and TRBJ2-5, with D unresolved. This CDR3 comprises 14 residues. Trimming took off 5 bases at V and 2 bases at J, with 12 bases between the two ends. Germline CDR1 is MDHEN and CDR2 is SYDVKM. This CDR3 reads CASSPPEDQETQYF. The DNA for the CDR3 is TGTGCCAGCAGTCCCCCTGAGGATCAAGAGACCCAGTACTTC. Full variable domain (rest looked up from reference TRBV28 and TRBJ2-5): DVKVTQSSRYLVKRTGEKVFLECVQDMDHENMFWYRQDPGLGLRLIYFSYDVKMKEKGDIPEGYSVSREKKERFSLILESASTNQTSMYLCASSPPEDQETQYFGPGTRLLVL.

The chain recombines TRBV27 with TRBJ1-6; TRBD1 matches at 7 bases. Trimming at V came to 5 bases and at J to 10 bases, leaving 2 bases not matched to a gene. Germline values: CDR1 MNHEY, CDR2 SMNVEV (reference sequence). CDR3 length: 12 residues. The DNA for the CDR3 is TGTGCCAGCAGTACAGGGGACTCACCCCTCCACTTT. Protein product: CASSTGDSPLHF.

In this sample, this clonotype turned up many times. This sequence joins TRBV5-4 and TRBJ2-7; TRBD1 might be the D (5 bases). Trimming removed 4 bases from V and 2 bases from J, with 22 bases in between. Germline lookup yields CDR1 SGHNT and CDR2 YYREEE (reference sequence). This CDR3 has 17 residues. The CDR3 protein is CASSLRIWAGQTYEQYF. In nucleotides, the CDR3 is TGTGCCAGCAGCCTTCGAATTTGGGCAGGGCAAACCTACGAGCAGTACTTC. Drawing the rest from reference TRBV5-4 and TRBJ2-7, the complete variable domain is ETGVTQSPTHLIKTRGQQVTLRCSSQSGHNTVSWYQQALGQGPQFIFQYYREEENGRGNFPPRFSGLQFPNYSSELNVNALELDDSALYLCASSLRIWAGQTYEQYFGPGTRLTVT.

This clonotype was found a few times. An end of the junction does not agree with germline; a read error may underlie this. The gene calls are TRBV3-1 and TRBJ2-1, with 9 bases fitting TRBD1. The CDR3 is 11 residues long. CDR1 is LGHDT and CDR2 is YNNKEL in the germline V gene (reference sequence). CDR3 in DNA: TGTGCCAGCGGGGGAGGGGACAGGGAGATCTTC. This translates into CASGGGDREIF.

V gene TRBV5-1 combines with J gene TRBJ2-1; D remains unclear. Trimming removed 0 bases at V and 8 bases at J, with 15 bases between. Germline V gene data show CDR1 as SGHRS and CDR2 as YFSETQ. The CDR3 has 15 amino acids. CDR3 region: CASSLALSGRDEQFF. CDR3 DNA sequence: TGCGCCAGCAGCTTGGCCCTAAGTGGCCGGGATGAGCAGTTCTTC. Combining the CDR3 with reference TRBV5-1 and TRBJ2-1 gives the whole variable domain KAGVTQTPRYLIKTRGQQVTLSCSPISGHRSVSWYQQTPGQGLQFLFEYFSETQRNKGNFPGRFSGRQFSNSRSEMNVSTLELGDSALYLCASSLALSGRDEQFFGPGTRLTVL.

The V call is TRBV5-1, the J call TRBJ1-2; D unclear. CDR1 is SGHRS and CDR2 is YFSETQ in the germline V gene. V dropped 0 bases and J dropped 4 bases, with 13 bases sitting between them. The CDR3 contains 15 residues. In nucleotides, the CDR3 is TGCGCCAGCAGCTTGGCCGGTGGGAGAAGCTATGGCTACACCTTC. This codes for CASSLAGGRSYGYTF.

This clonotype showed up just a few times. The V call is TRBV4-1, the J call TRBJ2-1, with D perhaps assigned TRBD1 or TRBD2 (5 bases each). V lost 1 base and J 4 bases, leaving 17 bases between the germline ends. Germline loops: CDR1 MGHRA, CDR2 YSYEKL. The CDR3 length is 17 residues. Here the CDR3 reads CASSQGGSAVWYNEQFF. The DNA for the CDR3 is TGCGCCAGCAGCCAAGGGGGGTCGGCGGTTTGGTACAATGAGCAGTTCTTC.

The chain is built from TRBV12-3 or TRBV12-4 and TRBJ1-4; D not certain. The ends were cut back, 6 bases at V and 0 bases at J, with 11 bases in the middle. The CDR3 has 15 amino acids. This CDR3 is CASRLRSATNEKLFF. The CDR3 DNA sequence: TGTGCCAGCAGGCTGCGGTCTGCAACTAATGAAAAACTGTTTTTT.

CDR3 residues: CASRNRGQVGNEQFF. The DNA for the CDR3 is TGTGCCAGCAGAAACAGGGGGCAGGTTGGCAATGAGCAGTTCTTC. The V and J genes are TRBV13 and TRBJ2-1; TRBD1 matches at 9 bases. The germline V gene encodes CDR1 PRHDT and CDR2 FYEKMQ (reference sequence). J lost 6 bases, V lost 6 bases, and 9 bases had no gene match. The length of the CDR3 is 15 residues. Full variable domain (outside the CDR3, taken from reference TRBV13 and TRBJ2-1): AAGVIQSPRHLIKEKRETATLKCYPIPRHDTVYWYQQGPGQDPQFLISFYEKMQSDKGSIPDRFSAQQFSDYHSELNMSSLELGDSALYFCASRNRGQVGNEQFFGPGTRLTVL.

The rearrangement uses TRBV12-3 or TRBV12-4 and TRBJ1-3; weak D call: TRBD1 (6 bases). This CDR3 spans 16 amino acids. The V and J ends lost 6 bases and 1 base respectively, with 16 bases between them. The CDR3 DNA reads as TGTGCCAGCAGGGTCAGGGGCGAGGGGTCTGGAAACACCATATATTTT. Its protein is CASRVRGEGSGNTIYF.

This chain uses TRBV4-2 with TRBJ2-5, with D perhaps matching TRBD2 (6 bases). Per the germline V gene, CDR1 is LGHNA and CDR2 is YNFKEQ. V lost 3 bases to trimming and J lost 4 bases, with 15 bases between them. The CDR3 length is 15 residues. CDR3 loop: CASSQAGKTGETQYF. CDR3 bases: TGTGCCAGCAGCCAGGCGGGAAAGACCGGAGAGACCCAGTACTTC.

The gene calls are TRBV3-1 and TRBJ2-5; no firm D call. The germline gives CDR1 LGHDT, CDR2 YNNKEL (reference sequence). V gave up 0 bases and J gave up 6 bases, with 5 bases separating them. This CDR3 contains 12 residues. This chain's CDR3 is CASSQDGKTQYF. CDR3 DNA: TGTGCCAGCAGCCAAGATGGAAAGACCCAGTACTTC.

In its sample, this clonotype was seen a few times. The chain carries TRBV27 and TRBJ1-5; D perhaps matches TRBD1 (5 bases). CDR3 length: 15 residues. Trimming took off 5 bases at V and 4 bases at J, with 15 bases between the two ends. Germline-derived CDR1 and CDR2 are MNHEY and SMNVEV (reference sequence). CDR3: CASSPNPGWNQPQHF. CDR3 bases: TGTGCCAGCAGTCCCAACCCAGGGTGGAATCAGCCCCAGCATTTT.

The gene calls are TRBV29-1 and TRBJ1-5, with D possibly matching TRBD1 (5 bases). This CDR3 contains 12 residues. Between the trimmed V and J ends, which lost 6 bases and 4 bases, there was a span of 10 bases. Germline CDR1 is SQVTM and CDR2 is ANQGSEA. CDR3 nucleotides: TGCAGCGTGGGGGATTTAAATCAGCCCCAGCATTTT. Its translation: CSVGDLNQPQHF. Based on the CDR3 plus reference TRBV29-1 and TRBJ1-5, the full variable domain is SAVISQKPSRDICQRGTSLTIQCQVDSQVTMMFWYRQQPGQSLTLIATANQGSEATYESGFVIDKFPISRPNLTFSTLTVSNMSPEDSSIYLCSVGDLNQPQHFGDGTRLSIL.

The gene calls are TRBV7-9 and TRBJ2-7; TRBD1 agrees at 9 bases. Germline values: CDR1 SEHNR, CDR2 FQNEAQ (reference sequence). Trimming cost V 5 bases and J 4 bases; bases outside gene matches: 15. The CDR3 has 17 residues. The CDR3 sequence is CASSLPRTGAVGYEQYF. The CDR3 DNA reads as TGTGCCAGCAGCCTACCCAGGACAGGGGCCGTTGGGTACGAGCAGTACTTC.

In its sample, this clonotype was seen a few times. In DNA, the CDR3 is TGTGCCAGCAGTTCGGGACGGCCGGGAGCCAAAAACATTCAGTACTTC. It yields the protein CASSSGRPGAKNIQYF. The V gene is TRBV12-3 or TRBV12-4, the J gene TRBJ2-4; D possibly uses TRBD1 or TRBD2 (5 bases each). The ends were cut back, 4 bases at V and 0 bases at J, with 13 bases in the middle. The CDR3 has 16 residues.

The CDR3 is CASSPDRGLRNQPQHF. CDR3 sequence (DNA): TGTGCCAGCAGTCCTGACAGGGGGCTGCGCAATCAGCCCCAGCATTTT. The V and J genes are TRBV6-1 and TRBJ1-5; 10 bases are shared with TRBD1. Germline V CDR1 and CDR2: MNHNS, SASEGT. The length of the CDR3 is 16 residues. V trimming: 5 bases; J trimming: 2 bases; junction bases outside the gene matches: 6.